These 14 T cell receptor beta chains were sequenced from one sample in a study of response to subunit inactivated influenza vaccine. In TCRdb, the RT-PCR reads were re-called with MiXCR into one record per CDR3 protein. Altogether around 750,000 distinct CDR3 sequences are present, roughly 20% being singletons, with the ten largest covering about 10%. The material sequenced was PBMCs from blood, taken more than 4 days after vaccination. The receptors here all came from a man aged 45-65 years who received an inactivated influenza vaccine.

V gene TRBV5-1 combines with J gene TRBJ2-7; TRBD1 aligns across 12 bases. The junction had 6 bases not matched to a gene; V was cut back by 4 bases and J by 7 bases. CDR1 and CDR2 (germline): SGHRS, YFSETQ. The CDR3 loop spans 14 amino acids. CDR3 loop: CASSKGQGAWEQYF. Here the CDR3 DNA reads TGCGCCAGCAGCAAGGGACAGGGGGCGTGGGAGCAGTACTTC.

This clonotype has only a few counts. J is TRBJ2-7 and V is TRBV20-1, with D perhaps TRBD1 (6 bases). The CDR3 runs 12 residues. Germline CDR1 DFQATT, CDR2 SNEGSKA (reference sequence). Trimming removed 7 bases at V and 6 bases at J, with 16 bases between. The CDR3 spells CSVPQGFGEQYF. In DNA form, the CDR3 reads TGCAGTGTTCCACAGGGATTCGGCGAGCAGTACTTC.

The table lists this clonotype with a few counts. V and J are TRBV7-2 and TRBJ2-1, with 13 nucleotides matching TRBD2. Germline CDR1 is SGHTA and CDR2 is FQGNSA. This CDR3 spans 15 amino acids. V lost 5 bases to trimming and J lost 5 bases; unmatched junction nucleotides: 3. The CDR3 DNA is TGTGCCAGCAGCATTGGACTAGCGGGAGACAATGAGCAGTTCTTC. Protein product: CASSIGLAGDNEQFF.

There are a few counts of this clonotype. This sequence joins TRBV27 and TRBJ1-1; 9 bases align to TRBD1. The CDR3 consists of 14 residues. Trimming took 5 bases from V and 4 from J; bases not matched to a gene: 5. CDR1 is MNHEY, CDR2 SMNVEV, per germline (reference sequence). In DNA, the CDR3 is TGTGCCAGCAGTACAGGGGGCTGGGGCACTGAAGCTTTCTTT. This codes for CASSTGGWGTEAFF.

The rearrangement links TRBV5-1 to TRBJ1-1; 7 positions agree with TRBD1. This CDR3 spans 16 amino acids. From germline, CDR1 is SGHRS and CDR2 YFSETQ. The trim removed 5 bases at V and 0 bases at J, leaving 10 bases unmatched. The CDR3 reads CASRSGQSPMNTEAFF. CDR3 in DNA: TGCGCCAGCAGATCGGGACAGAGCCCAATGAACACTGAAGCTTTCTTT.

This clonotype was seen a few times. J is TRBJ2-5 and V is TRBV11-2; 9 positions match TRBD2. Germline V gene data show CDR1 as SGHAT and CDR2 as FQNNGV. The CDR3 spans 14 residues. V was pared by 5 bases and J by 5 bases, with 6 bases of the junction left unmatched. The CDR3 region is CASSQGLARETQYF. CDR3 in DNA: TGTGCCAGCAGCCAAGGACTAGCGCGCGAGACCCAGTACTTC.

This chain uses TRBV5-6 with TRBJ1-2; D may be TRBD1 (5 bases). The V end lost 4 bases, the J end lost 3 bases, and 13 bases lay between the germline ends. Looked up from germline, CDR1 is SGHDT and CDR2 is YYEEEE. The CDR3 is 14 residues long. CDR3 nucleotide sequence: TGTGCCAGCAGCCTCGATCAGGGTTACTATGGCTACACCTTC. Its translation: CASSLDQGYYGYTF.

This clonotype was found a few times. The chain joins TRBV7-9 to TRBJ2-7; 9 bases are shared with TRBD1. There are 13 residues in the CDR3. The V gene end was trimmed by 8 bases and the J gene end by 2 bases; junction bases not matched to a gene: 4. Looked up from germline, CDR1 is SEHNR and CDR2 is FQNEAQ (reference sequence). In DNA, the CDR3 is TGTGCCAGCTCCGGGACAGGGCCCTACGAGCAGTACTTC. Amino acids: CASSGTGPYEQYF.

V and J are TRBV3-1 and TRBJ2-5, with no clear D. Germline loops: CDR1 LGHDT, CDR2 YNNKEL (reference sequence). CDR3 length equals 15 residues. Trimming removed 0 bases from V and 3 bases from J, with 11 bases in between. The CDR3 spells CASSQDMRTEETQYF. CDR3 DNA: TGTGCCAGCAGCCAAGATATGAGAACAGAAGAGACCCAGTACTTC.

The chain has TRBV9 and TRBJ2-2, with 11 bases fitting TRBD2. Germline CDR1 SGDLS, CDR2 YYNGEE. Trimming cost V 4 bases and J 7 bases; bases outside gene matches: 6. This CDR3 region has 15 residues. The CDR3 protein is CASSSPGTSGGELFF. DNA for the CDR3: TGTGCCAGCAGCTCACCCGGGACTAGCGGCGGGGAGCTGTTTTTT.

This clonotype was seen a handful of times. This chain joins TRBV11-2 and TRBJ2-3, with D perhaps matching TRBD1 (5 bases). The V and J ends lost 5 bases and 1 base respectively, with 10 bases between them. Germline CDR1 and CDR2: SGHAT and FQNNGV. The CDR3 covers 14 residues. The CDR3 sequence is CASSPRQRTDTQYF. DNA for the CDR3: TGTGCCAGCAGCCCAAGACAGCGCACAGATACGCAGTATTTT.

V gene TRBV12-3 or TRBV12-4 combines with J gene TRBJ2-7; D gene ambiguous. Trimming shortened V by 5 bases and J by 0 bases, and 20 bases separated the two germline ends. The CDR3 is made up of 17 amino acids. The chain's CDR3 is CASSPHRALRTSYEQYF. CDR3 bases: TGTGCCAGCAGTCCCCATAGGGCTCTACGGACCTCCTACGAGCAGTACTTC.

The V gene is TRBV7-2, the J gene TRBJ2-7; no definite D call. Looked up from germline, CDR1 is SGHTA and CDR2 is FQGNSA. Trimming cost V 4 bases and J 2 bases, with 15 bases left between them. The CDR3 consists of 15 residues. CDR3 amino acids: CASSSIQDQAYEQYF. CDR3 sequence (DNA): TGTGCCAGCAGCTCCATTCAGGACCAAGCCTACGAGCAGTACTTC.

As concerns this clonotype: Germline and junction disagree at one end, which may indicate a read error. The V call is TRBV20-1, the J call TRBJ1-5; 8 bases match TRBD1. Germline CDR1 DFQATT, CDR2 SNEGSKA (reference sequence). The CDR3 is made up of 14 amino acids. The CDR3 sequence: CGARKDREFQPQHF. CDR3 sequence (DNA): TGCGGTGCCAGGAAGGACAGGGAATTTCAGCCCCAGCATTTT.